One and the same sample provided the 12 T cell receptor beta chains below, sequenced in a study of beta chain features in type 1 diabetes. Reverse transcribing all isolated RNA meant expressed TCRB transcripts were sequenced. Sequencing was performed with immunoSEQ multiplex PCR; in TCRdb, only in-frame clones are kept and a portion is missing. This sample has 600,000 to 650,000 clones, with around 15% found just once. Material for sequencing was naive CD4+ T cells from blood. Source of these receptors: a man between 18 and 35 years old in good health.

The chain combines TRBV18 with TRBJ2-7, with D tentatively TRBD2 (5 bases). The ends were cut back, 1 base at V and 2 bases at J, with 9 bases in the middle. CDR1 is KGHSH and CDR2 is LQKENI in the germline V gene. This CDR3 comprises 14 residues. Here the CDR3 DNA reads TGTGCCAGCTCACCACGAGCGGAGGCCTACGAGCAGTACTTC. The encoded protein is CASSPRAEAYEQYF. The full variable domain, in which reference TRBV18 and TRBJ2-7 provide the parts outside the CDR3, is NAGVMQNPRHLVRRRGQEARLRCSPMKGHSHVYWYRQLPEEGLKFMVYLQKENIIDESGMPKERFSAEFPKEGPSILRIQQVVRGDSAAYFCASSPRAEAYEQYFGPGTRLTVT.

This chain joins TRBV18 and TRBJ2-7; D is ambiguous. The ends were cut back, 0 bases at V and 1 base at J, with 7 bases in the middle. Germline CDR1 is KGHSH and CDR2 is LQKENI. The CDR3 is 14 amino acids. The CDR3 nucleotides are TGTGCCAGCTCACCACCGACCGCGTCCTACGAGCAGTACTTC. Protein product: CASSPPTASYEQYF.

The chain joins TRBV7-3 to TRBJ1-1, with no clear D. The CDR3 sequence is 14 residues long. Germline V lookup: CDR1 SGHTA, CDR2 FQGTGA. V was trimmed by 1 base and J by 3 bases, leaving 9 bases between them. CDR3 nucleotides: TGTGCCAGCAGCTTAAGGTGGGGAGACACTGAAGCTTTCTTT. This encodes CASSLRWGDTEAFF.

V gene TRBV30 combines with J gene TRBJ2-7; weak D call: TRBD1 (5 bases). This CDR3 contains 15 residues. Germline V lookup: CDR1 GTSNPN, CDR2 SVGIG (reference sequence). V was trimmed by 0 bases and J by 4 bases, leaving 16 bases between them. The CDR3 nucleotides are TGTGCCTGGAGTGTATTCCGGGCAGGGAATTACGAGCAGTACTTC. Translating it yields CAWSVFRAGNYEQYF.

This chain joins TRBV7-3 and TRBJ2-1; D possibly corresponds to TRBD1 (5 bases). This CDR3 is built from 14 residues. V was pared by 3 bases and J by 3 bases, with 9 bases between. CDR1 is SGHTA and CDR2 is FQGTGA in the germline V gene. Here the CDR3 reads CASSFGQNYNEQFF. DNA for the CDR3: TGTGCCAGCAGCTTCGGACAAAACTACAATGAGCAGTTCTTC.

The chain links TRBV6-6 to TRBJ2-7; TRBD2 matches at 12 bases. Germline V gene data show CDR1 as MNHNY and CDR2 as SVGAGI (reference sequence). The J segment lost 2 bases and the V segment lost 2 bases, leaving 4 bases of the junction unmatched. This CDR3 has 16 amino acids. The CDR3 nucleotides read TGTGCCAGCAGTTACCGGACTAGCGGGGAAACCTACGAGCAGTACTTC. Translated: CASSYRTSGETYEQYF.

The chain joins TRBV30 to TRBJ1-1; D possibly corresponds to TRBD1 (5 bases). The CDR3 sequence is 13 residues long. Trimming left V 2 bases short and J 7 bases short, with 14 bases between. CDR1 and CDR2 (germline): GTSNPN, SVGIG (reference sequence). CDR3 bases: TGTGCCTGGAGTAGGGGACCGTCTCTTGAAGCTTTCTTT. Protein: CAWSRGPSLEAFF.

This clone was seen more than once but under ten times. The V call is TRBV21-1, the J call TRBJ1-6; the D call of TRBD1 is as the table states it, not checked on the DNA. TRBV21-1 represents a pseudogene. The CDR3 contains 15 residues. This CDR3 is CASSKAGRGNSPLHF. In nucleotides, the CDR3 is TGTGCCAGCAGCAAAGCGGGCAGGGGAAATTCACCCCTCCACTTT.

The V gene is TRBV4-1, the J gene TRBJ2-1; 10 bases are a match to TRBD2. CDR3 length: 16 amino acids. Germline CDR1 MGHRA, CDR2 YSYEKL. J lost 8 bases, V lost 4 bases, and 11 bases had no gene match. The CDR3 reads CASSLRVAGGEDEQFF. DNA for the CDR3: TGCGCCAGCAGCCTTCGGGTAGCGGGAGGAGAAGATGAGCAGTTCTTC.

This clone occurred a few times. This chain connects TRBV5-4 to TRBJ2-7; 12 nucleotides agree with TRBD2. Germline V gene data show CDR1 as SGHNT and CDR2 as YYREEE (reference sequence). The length of the CDR3 is 17 residues. Trimming took 1 base from V and 4 from J; bases not matched to a gene: 9. The CDR3 nucleotides are TGTGCCAGCAGCTTGAGGGCTAGCGGGAGGGCCAGGTACGAGCAGTACTTC. This gives the protein CASSLRASGRARYEQYF.

This clone has a handful of counts. V is TRBV7-8 and J is TRBJ1-5; 9 bases agree with TRBD1. The CDR3 is 14 residues long. Per germline, CDR1 SGHVS and CDR2 FQNEAQ. The junction had 7 bases not matched to a gene; V was cut back by 6 bases and J by 7 bases. The CDR3 sequence is CASRAGTGWQPQHF. As DNA, the CDR3 is TGTGCCAGCAGAGCCGGGACAGGGTGGCAGCCCCAGCATTTT.

The chain has TRBV7-9 and TRBJ2-6; D ambiguous. The CDR3 consists of 15 residues. Germline loops: CDR1 SEHNR, CDR2 FQNEAQ (reference sequence). The V end lost 0 bases, the J end lost 0 bases, and 3 bases lay between the germline ends. The CDR3 DNA is TGTGCCAGCAGCTTAGCAGGCTCTGGGGCCAACGTCCTGACTTTC. Translation gives CASSLAGSGANVLTF.